This paragraph covers one T cell receptor beta chain sequence. The antigen is unknown. Those who donated, Caucasian adults without exception, all lived in Nashville, Tennessee. The ends were cut back, 3 bases at V and 10 bases at J, with 16 bases in the middle. This CDR3 is 14 amino acids long. CDR1 SGHAT and CDR2 FQNNGV come from the germline V gene. The data were taken from a study of shared clonotypes between healthy human individuals. Background on the study: A couple of women and a few men aged 18 to 49 made up the donors.

Overall study results and limits: A limitation of the genetic and exposure-history diversity represented arose from few donors.

The authors ran unsorted PBMC replicate PCRs on 300 ng DNA, about 31,000 T cell genomes. Profiling relied on immunoSEQ multiplex PCR, and the TCRdb table lists in-frame clones only, not all of them. The repertoire holds nearly 500,000 clones, with over 60% as singletons. The V call is TRBV11-2, the J call TRBJ2-1; D possibly matches TRBD1 or TRBD2 (5 bases each). The sequence derives from a woman aged 40 to 50 in good health. Some clones in this sample may be carry-over from other donors' samples. The sample consisted of PBMCs. CDR3 sequence: CASSFFPDRGEQFF. The CDR3 region has the DNA TGTGCCAGCAGCTTTTTTCCGGACCGGGGCGAGCAGTTCTTC.